This T cell receptor (beta chain) was obtained from a study of shared clonotypes between healthy human individuals. CDR1 is LNHDA, CDR2 SQIVND, per germline (reference sequence). The CDR3 is 13 amino acids. J was trimmed by 5 bases and V by 9 bases; bases with no gene match: 8. Assay: immunoSEQ multiplex PCR; the TCRdb copy retains only in-frame clones and omits some. The sample includes approximately 470,000 clones, roughly 80% of them seen just once. This chain connects TRBV19 to TRBJ1-2; 8 nucleotides line up with TRBD1. The sequenced sample consisted of PBMCs. This TCR came from a woman aged 40 to 49 in good health. Some clones in this sample may be carry-over from other donors' samples. CDR3 nucleotide sequence: TGTGCCAGCAGACAGGGGAGGAGGTATGGCTACACCTTC. Protein sequence: CASRQGRRYGYTF. Filled out from reference TRBV19 and TRBJ1-2, the complete variable domain reads DGGITQSPKYLFRKEGQNVTLSCEQNLNHDAMYWYRQDPGQGLRLIYYSQIVNDFQKGDIAEGYSVSREKKESFPLTVTSAQKNPTAFYLCASRQGRRYGYTFGSGTRLTVV.